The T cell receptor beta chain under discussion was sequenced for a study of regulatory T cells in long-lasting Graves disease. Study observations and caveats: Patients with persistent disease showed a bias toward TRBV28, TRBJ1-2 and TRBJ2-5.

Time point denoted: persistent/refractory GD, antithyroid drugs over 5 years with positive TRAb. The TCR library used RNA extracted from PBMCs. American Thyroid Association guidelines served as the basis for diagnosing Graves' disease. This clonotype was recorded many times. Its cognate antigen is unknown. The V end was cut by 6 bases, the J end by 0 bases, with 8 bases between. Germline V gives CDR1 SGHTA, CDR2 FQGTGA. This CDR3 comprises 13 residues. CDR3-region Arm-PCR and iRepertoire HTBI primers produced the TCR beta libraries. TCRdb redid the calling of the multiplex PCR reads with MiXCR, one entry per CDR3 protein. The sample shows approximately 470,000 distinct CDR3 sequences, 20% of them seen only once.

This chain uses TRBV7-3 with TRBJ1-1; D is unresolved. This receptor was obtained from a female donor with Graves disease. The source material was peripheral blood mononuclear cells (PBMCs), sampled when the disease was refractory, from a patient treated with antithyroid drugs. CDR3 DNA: TGTGCCAGCAGACCAAGTGTGAACACTGAAGCTTTCTTT. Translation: CASRPSVNTEAFF. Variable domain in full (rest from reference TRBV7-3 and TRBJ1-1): GAGVSQTPSNKVTEKGKYVELRCDPISGHTALYWYRQSLGQGPEFLIYFQGTGAADDSGLPNDRFFAVRPEGSVSTLKIQRTERGDSAVYLCASRPSVNTEAFFGQGTRLTVV.